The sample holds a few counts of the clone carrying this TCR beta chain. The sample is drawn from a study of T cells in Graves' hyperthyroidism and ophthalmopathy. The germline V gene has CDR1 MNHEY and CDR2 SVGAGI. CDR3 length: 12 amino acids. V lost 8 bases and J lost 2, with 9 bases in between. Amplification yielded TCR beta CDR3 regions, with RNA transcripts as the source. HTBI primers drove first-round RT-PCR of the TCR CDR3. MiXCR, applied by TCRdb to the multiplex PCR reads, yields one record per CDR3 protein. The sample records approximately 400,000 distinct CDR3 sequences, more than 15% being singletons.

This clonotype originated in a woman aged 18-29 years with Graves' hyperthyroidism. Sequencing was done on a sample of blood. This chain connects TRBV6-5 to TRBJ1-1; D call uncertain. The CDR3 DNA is TGTGCCAGCCATTACTTAAACACTGAAGCTTTCTTT. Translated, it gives CASHYLNTEAFF.